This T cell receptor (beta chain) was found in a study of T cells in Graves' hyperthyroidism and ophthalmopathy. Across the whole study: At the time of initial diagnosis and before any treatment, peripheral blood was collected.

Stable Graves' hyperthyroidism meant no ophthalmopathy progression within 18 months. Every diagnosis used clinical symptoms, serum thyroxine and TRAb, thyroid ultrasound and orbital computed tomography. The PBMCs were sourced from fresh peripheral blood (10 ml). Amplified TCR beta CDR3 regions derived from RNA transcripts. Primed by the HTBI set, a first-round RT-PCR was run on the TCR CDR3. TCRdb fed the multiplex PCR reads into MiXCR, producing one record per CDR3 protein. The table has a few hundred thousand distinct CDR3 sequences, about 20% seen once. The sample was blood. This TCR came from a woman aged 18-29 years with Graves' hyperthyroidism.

In DNA, the CDR3 is TGTGCCAGCAGACCCCGACTAGGGACCGGGGGGGAGACCCAGTACTTC. It encodes CASRPRLGTGGETQYF. The chain links TRBV27 to TRBJ2-5; 7 bases fit TRBD2. There are 16 residues in the CDR3. Germline CDR1 is MNHEY and CDR2 is SMNVEV (reference sequence). The junction had 15 bases not matched to a gene; V was cut back by 6 bases and J by 5 bases.